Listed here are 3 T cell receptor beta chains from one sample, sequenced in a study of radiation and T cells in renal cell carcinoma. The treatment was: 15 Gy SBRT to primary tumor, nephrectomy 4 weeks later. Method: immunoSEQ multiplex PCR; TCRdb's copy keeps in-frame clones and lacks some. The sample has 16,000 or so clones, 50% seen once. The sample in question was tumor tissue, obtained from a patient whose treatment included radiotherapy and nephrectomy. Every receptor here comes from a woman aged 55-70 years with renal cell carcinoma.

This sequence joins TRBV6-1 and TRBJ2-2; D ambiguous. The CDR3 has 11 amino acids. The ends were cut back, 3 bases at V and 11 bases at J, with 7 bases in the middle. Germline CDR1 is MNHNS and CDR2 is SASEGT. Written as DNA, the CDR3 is TGTGCCAGCAGTGATCCGAGAGAGCTGTTTTTT. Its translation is CASSDPRELFF.

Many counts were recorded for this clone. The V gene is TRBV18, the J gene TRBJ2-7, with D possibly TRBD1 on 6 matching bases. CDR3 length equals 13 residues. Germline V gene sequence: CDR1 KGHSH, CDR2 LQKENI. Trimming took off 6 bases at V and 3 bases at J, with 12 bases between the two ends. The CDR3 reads CASSTDRIYEQYF. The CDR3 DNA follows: TGTGCCAGCTCTACCGACAGGATCTACGAGCAGTACTTC. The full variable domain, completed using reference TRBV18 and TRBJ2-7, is NAGVMQNPRHLVRRRGQEARLRCSPMKGHSHVYWYRQLPEEGLKFMVYLQKENIIDESGMPKERFSAEFPKEGPSILRIQQVVRGDSAAYFCASSTDRIYEQYFGPGTRLTVT.

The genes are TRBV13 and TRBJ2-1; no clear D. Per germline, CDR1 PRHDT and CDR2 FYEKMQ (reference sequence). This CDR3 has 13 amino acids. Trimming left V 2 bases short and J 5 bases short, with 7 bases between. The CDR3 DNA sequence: TGTGCCAGCAGCTTAAGATTGGACAATGAGCAGTTCTTC. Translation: CASSLRLDNEQFF.